The T cell receptor beta chain under discussion was sequenced for a study of blood T cell repertoires in COVID-19. Across the whole study: Sites in the United States, Italy and Spain provided acute and convalescent COVID-19 samples. In each case, the material was cDNA or gDNA derived from T cells, B-cell-depleted T cells, or PBMCs.

The CDR3 loop spans 17 amino acids. Germline V CDR1 and CDR2: WSHSY, SAAADI. V gave up 6 bases and J gave up 1 base, with 19 bases separating them. Per the authors' pipeline: It was from reference gene primer amplification that nucleated cell counts were estimated. Profiling relied on immunoSEQ multiplex PCR, and the TCRdb table lists in-frame clones only, not all of them. Clone size and V and J calls were adopted from that table, with D and trimming inferred from the DNA. This table has 200,000 to 250,000 clones, roughly nine tenths appearing once. The TCR comes from a man aged 30-40 years with acute or convalescent COVID-19. This chain links TRBV10-2 with TRBJ2-1; D may be TRBD2 (6 bases). The sample consisted of peripheral blood. The CDR3 is CASRDGGGIRSYNEQFF. CDR3 in DNA: TGCGCCAGCAGAGACGGAGGCGGGATAAGGTCCTACAATGAGCAGTTCTTC.